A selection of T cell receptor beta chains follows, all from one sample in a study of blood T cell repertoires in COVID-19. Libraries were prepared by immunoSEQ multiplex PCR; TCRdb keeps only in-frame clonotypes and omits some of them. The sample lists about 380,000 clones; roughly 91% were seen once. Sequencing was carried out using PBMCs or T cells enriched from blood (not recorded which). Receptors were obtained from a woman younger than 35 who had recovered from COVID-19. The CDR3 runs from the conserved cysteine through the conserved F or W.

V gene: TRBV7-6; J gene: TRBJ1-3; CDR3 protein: CASSLAPGQASGNTIYF
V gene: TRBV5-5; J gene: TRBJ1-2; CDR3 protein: CASSLQSPNYGYTF
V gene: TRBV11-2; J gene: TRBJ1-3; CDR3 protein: CASSLGAGNTIYF
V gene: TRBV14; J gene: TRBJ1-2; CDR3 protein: CASSAGQGAGNYGYTF
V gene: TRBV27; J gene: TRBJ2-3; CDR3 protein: CASSLLEGDTQYF
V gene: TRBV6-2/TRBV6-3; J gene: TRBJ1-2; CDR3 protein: CASSFGQFNYGYTF
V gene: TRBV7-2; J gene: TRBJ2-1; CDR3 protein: CASSLALRYDYNEQFF
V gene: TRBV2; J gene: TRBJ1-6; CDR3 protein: CASSDSNSPLHF
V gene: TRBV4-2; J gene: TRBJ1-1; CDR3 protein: CASSQDEGYTEAFF
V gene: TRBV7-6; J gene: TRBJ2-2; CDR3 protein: CASSSQLSGDAGELFF
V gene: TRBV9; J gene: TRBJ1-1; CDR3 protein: CASSERPHLDRATEAFF
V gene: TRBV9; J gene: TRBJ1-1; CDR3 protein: CASSVVGKATEAFF
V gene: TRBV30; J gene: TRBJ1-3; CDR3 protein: CAWGTGDFGNTIYF
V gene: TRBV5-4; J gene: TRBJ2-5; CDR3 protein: CASSLGPQGQETQYF
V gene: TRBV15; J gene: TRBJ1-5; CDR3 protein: CATSRLDKSYSNQPQHF
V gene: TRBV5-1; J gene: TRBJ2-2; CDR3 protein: CASSLQVSTNTGELFF
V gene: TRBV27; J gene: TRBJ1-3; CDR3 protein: CASSLTGSGNTIYF
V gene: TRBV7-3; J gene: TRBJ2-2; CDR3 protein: CASSPSWREGTGELFF
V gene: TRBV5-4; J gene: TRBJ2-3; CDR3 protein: CASTRGTGSTDTQYF
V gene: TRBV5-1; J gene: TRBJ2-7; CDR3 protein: CASGRTGSSYEQYF
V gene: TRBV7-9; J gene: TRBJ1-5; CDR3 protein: CASSTGYQPQHF
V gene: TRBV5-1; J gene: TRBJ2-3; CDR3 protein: CASSLSLAGWDTQYF
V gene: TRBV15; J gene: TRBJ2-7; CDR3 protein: CATSSDRGFEQYF
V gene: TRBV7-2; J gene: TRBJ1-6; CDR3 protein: CASSLEFGGGTSPLHF
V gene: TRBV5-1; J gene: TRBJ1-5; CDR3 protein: CASSWGGSGNQPQHF
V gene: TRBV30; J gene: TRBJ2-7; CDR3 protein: CAWSEDSAYEQYF
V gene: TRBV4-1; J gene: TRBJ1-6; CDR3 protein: CASSQGDSFSSPLHF
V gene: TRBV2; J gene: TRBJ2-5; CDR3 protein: CASSDGTGDGETQYF
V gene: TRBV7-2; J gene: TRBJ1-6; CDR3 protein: CASSPTGQGGSPLHF
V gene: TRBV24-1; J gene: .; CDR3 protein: CATSQSSQVSEQYF
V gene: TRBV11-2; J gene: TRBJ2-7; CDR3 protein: CASSWTGQGAYEQYF
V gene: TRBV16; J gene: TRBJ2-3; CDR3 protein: CASSPTGFRDTQYF
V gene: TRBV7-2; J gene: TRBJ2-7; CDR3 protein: CASSSTWTDSEQYF
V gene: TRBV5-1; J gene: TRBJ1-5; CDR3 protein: CASSPDIRRRAQCYSNQPQHF
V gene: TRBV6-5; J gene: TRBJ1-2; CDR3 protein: CASSLSPNRDGYTF
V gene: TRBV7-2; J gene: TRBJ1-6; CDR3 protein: CASSLGGQRVSPLHF
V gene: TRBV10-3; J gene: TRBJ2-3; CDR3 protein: CAISTSGGYSSTDTQYF
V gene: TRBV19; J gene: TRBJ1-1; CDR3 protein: CASSIGQGTEAFF
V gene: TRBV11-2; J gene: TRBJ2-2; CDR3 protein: CASSSLPPQGAGELFF
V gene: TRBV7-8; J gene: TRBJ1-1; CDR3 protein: CASSPQTGTGRLNTEAFF
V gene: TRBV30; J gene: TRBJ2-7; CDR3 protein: CAWSTGQGAHEQYF
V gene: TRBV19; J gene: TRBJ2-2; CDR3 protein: CASSPTGAGELFF
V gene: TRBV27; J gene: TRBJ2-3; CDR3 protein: CASSLALAGGSTDTQYF
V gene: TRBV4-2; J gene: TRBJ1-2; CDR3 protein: CASSPKDRAYGYTF
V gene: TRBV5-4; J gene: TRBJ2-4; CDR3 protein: CASSQNYGTGGNIQYF
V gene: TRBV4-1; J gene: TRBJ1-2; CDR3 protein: CASSQEGGGYTF
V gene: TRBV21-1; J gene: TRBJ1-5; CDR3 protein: CARGHYSNQPQHF